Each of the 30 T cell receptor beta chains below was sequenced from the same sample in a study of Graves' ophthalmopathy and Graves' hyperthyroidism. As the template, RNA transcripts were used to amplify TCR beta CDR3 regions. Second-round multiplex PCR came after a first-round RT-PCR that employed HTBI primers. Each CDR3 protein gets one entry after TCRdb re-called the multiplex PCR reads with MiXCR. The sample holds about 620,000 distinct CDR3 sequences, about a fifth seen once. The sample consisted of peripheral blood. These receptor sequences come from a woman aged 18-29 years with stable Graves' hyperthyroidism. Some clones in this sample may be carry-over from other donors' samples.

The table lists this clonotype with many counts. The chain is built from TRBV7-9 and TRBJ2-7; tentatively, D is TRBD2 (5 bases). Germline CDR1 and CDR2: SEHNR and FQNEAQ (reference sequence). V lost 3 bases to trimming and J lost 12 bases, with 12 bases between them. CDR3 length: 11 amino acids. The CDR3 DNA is TGTGCCAGCAGCTTCGGAGGAATGGCGTACTTC. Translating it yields CASSFGGMAYF. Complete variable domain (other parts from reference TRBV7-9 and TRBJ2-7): DTGVSQNPRHKITKRGQNVTFRCDPISEHNRLYWYRQTLGQGPEFLTYFQNEAQLEKSRLLSDRFSAERPKGSFSTLEIQRTEQGDSAMYLCASSFGGMAYFGPGTRLTVT.

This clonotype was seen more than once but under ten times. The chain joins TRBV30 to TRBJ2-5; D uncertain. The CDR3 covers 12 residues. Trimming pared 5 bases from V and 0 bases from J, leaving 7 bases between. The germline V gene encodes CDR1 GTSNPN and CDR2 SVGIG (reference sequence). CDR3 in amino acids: CAWQQHQETQYF. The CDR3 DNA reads TGTGCCTGGCAACAGCACCAAGAGACCCAGTACTTC.

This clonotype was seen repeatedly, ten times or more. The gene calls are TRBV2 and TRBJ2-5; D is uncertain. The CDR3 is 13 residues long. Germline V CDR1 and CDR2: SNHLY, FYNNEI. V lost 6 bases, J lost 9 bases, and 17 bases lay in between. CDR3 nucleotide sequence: TGTGCCAGCAGGCCGGGCCCCGTTTGGGCCCAGTACTTC. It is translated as CASRPGPVWAQYF. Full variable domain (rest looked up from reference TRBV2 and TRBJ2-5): EPEVTQTPSHQVTQMGQEVILRCVPISNHLYFYWYRQILGQKVEFLVSFYNNEISEKSEIFDDQFSVERPDGSNFTLKIRSTKLEDSAMYFCASRPGPVWAQYFGPGTRLLVL.

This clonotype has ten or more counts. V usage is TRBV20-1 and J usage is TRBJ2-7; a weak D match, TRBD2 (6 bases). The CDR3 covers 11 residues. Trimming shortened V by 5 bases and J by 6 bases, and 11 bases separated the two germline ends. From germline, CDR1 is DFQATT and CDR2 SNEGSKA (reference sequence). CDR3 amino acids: CSARDWSEQYF. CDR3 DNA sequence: TGCAGTGCTCGGGACTGGTCCGAGCAGTACTTC.

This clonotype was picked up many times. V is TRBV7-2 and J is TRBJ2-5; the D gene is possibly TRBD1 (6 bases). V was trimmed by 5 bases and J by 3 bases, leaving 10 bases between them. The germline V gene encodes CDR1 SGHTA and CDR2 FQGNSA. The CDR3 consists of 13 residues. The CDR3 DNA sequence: TGTGCCAGCAGCACCTACAGGGAAGAGACCCAGTACTTC. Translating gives CASSTYREETQYF. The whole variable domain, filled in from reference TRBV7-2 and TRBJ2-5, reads GAGVSQSPSNKVTEKGKDVELRCDPISGHTALYWYRQSLGQGLEFLIYFQGNSAPDKSGLPSDRFSAERTGGSVSTLTIQRTQQEDSAVYLCASSTYREETQYFGPGTRLLVL.

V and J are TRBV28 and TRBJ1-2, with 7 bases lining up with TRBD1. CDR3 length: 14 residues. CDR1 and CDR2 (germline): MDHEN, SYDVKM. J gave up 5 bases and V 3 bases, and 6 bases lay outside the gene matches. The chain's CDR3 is CASSFPPTGYGYTF. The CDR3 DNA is TGTGCCAGCAGTTTCCCCCCGACAGGGTATGGCTACACCTTC.

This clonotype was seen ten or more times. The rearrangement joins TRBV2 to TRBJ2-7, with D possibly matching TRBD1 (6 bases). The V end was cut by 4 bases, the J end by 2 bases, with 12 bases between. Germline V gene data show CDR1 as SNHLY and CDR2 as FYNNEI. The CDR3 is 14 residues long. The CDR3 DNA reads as TGTGCCAGCAGTGGTCAGGGGTGGCCCTACGAGCAGTACTTC. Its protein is CASSGQGWPYEQYF.

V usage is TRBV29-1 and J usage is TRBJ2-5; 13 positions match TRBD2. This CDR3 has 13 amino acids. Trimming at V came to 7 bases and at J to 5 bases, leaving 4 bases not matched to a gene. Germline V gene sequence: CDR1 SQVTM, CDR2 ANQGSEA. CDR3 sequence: CSGGTSGMETQYF. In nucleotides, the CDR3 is TGCAGCGGGGGGACTAGCGGGATGGAGACCCAGTACTTC.

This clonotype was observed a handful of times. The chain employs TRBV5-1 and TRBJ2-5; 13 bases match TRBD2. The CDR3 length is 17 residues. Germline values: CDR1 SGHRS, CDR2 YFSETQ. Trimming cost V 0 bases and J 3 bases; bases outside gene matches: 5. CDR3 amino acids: CASSLGLAGGTKETQYF. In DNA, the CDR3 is TGCGCCAGCAGCTTGGGACTAGCGGGGGGAACCAAAGAGACCCAGTACTTC.

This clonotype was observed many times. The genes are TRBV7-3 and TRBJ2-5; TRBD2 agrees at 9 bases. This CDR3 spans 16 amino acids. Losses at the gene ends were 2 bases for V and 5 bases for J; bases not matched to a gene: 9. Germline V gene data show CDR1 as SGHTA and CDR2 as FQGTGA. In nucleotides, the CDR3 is TGTGCCAGCAGCTTACTTGGCGGGGGGGCCTATGAGACCCAGTACTTC. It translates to CASSLLGGGAYETQYF.

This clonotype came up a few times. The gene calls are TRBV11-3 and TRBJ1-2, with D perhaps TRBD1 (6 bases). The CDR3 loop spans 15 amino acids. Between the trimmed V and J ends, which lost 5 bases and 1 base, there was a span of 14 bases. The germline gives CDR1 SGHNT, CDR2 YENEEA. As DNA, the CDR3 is TGTGCCAGCAGCCCCCCGGGGGGCGGTAACTATGGCTACACCTTC. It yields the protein CASSPPGGGNYGYTF.

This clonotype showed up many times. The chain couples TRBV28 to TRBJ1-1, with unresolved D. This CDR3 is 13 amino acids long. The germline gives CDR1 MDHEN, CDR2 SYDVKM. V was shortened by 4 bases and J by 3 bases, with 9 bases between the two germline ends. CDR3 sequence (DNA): TGTGCCAGCAGTTCTCCCCAGGACACTGAAGCTTTCTTT. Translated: CASSSPQDTEAFF.

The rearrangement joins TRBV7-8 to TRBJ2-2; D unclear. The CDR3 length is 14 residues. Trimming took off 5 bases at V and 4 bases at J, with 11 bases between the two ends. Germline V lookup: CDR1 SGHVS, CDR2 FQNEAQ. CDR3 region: CASSPLEATGELFF. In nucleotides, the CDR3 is TGTGCCAGCAGCCCCCTTGAGGCCACCGGGGAGCTGTTTTTT.

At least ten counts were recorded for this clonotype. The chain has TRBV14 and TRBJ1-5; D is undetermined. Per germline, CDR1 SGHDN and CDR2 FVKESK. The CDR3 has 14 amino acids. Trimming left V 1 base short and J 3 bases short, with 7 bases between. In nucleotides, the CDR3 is TGTGCCAGCAGCCAAGTGGGAGTCAATCAGCCCCAGCATTTT. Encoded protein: CASSQVGVNQPQHF.

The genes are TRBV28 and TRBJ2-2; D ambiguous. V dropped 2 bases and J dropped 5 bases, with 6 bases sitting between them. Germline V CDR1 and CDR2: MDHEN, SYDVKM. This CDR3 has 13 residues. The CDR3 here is CASSLLMTGELFF. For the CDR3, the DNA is TGTGCCAGCAGTTTACTTATGACCGGGGAGCTGTTTTTT.

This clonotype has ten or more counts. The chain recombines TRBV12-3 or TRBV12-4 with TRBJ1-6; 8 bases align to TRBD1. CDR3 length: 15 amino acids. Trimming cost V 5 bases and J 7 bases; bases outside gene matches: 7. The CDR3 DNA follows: TGTGCCAGCAGTAAGACAGGGGCGAACAATTCACCCCTCCACTTT. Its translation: CASSKTGANNSPLHF.

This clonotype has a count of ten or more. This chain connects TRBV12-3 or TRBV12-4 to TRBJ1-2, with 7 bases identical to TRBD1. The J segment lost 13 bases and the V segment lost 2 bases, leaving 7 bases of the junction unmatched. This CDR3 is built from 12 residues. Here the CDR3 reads CASSLMQGGGTF. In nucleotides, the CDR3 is TGTGCCAGCAGTTTAATGCAGGGGGGTGGCACCTTC.

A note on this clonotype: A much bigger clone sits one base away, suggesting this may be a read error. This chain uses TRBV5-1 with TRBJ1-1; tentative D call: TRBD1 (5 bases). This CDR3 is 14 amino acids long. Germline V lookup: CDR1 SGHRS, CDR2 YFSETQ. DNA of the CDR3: TGCTCCAGCAGCTTGGGCGGGGCCCCTCCTGAAGCTTTCTTT. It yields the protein CSSSLGGAPPEAFF.

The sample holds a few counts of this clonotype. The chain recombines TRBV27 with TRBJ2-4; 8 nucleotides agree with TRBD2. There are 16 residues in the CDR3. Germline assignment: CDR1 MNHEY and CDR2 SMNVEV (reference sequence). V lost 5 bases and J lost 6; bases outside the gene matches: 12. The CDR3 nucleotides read TGTGCCAGCAGTGGGGTAGCGGGGAGGGAAGGAAACATTCAGTACTTC. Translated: CASSGVAGREGNIQYF.

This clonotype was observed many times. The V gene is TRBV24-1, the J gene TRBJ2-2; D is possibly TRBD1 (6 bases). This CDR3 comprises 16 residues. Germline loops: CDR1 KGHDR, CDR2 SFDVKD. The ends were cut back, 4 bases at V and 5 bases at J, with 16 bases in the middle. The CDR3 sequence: CATSDTSTGKTGELFF. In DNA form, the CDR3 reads TGTGCCACCAGTGACACATCAACAGGGAAGACCGGGGAGCTGTTTTTT.

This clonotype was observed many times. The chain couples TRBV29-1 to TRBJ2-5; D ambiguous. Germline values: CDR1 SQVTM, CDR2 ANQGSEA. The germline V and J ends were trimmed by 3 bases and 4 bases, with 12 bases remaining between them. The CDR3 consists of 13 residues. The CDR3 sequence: CSVDGTERETQYF. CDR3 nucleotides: TGCAGCGTTGACGGTACGGAGCGAGAGACCCAGTACTTC.

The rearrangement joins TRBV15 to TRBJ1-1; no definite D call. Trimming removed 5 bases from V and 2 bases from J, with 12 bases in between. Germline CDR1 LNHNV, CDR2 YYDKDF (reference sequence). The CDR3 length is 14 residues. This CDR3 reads CATSLRNPNTEAFF. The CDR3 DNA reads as TGTGCCACCAGCCTCCGGAACCCTAACACTGAAGCTTTCTTT.

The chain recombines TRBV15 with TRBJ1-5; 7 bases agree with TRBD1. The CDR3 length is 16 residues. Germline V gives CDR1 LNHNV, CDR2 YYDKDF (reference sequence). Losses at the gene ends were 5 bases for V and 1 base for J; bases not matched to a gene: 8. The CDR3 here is CATSRRVQGSNQPQHF. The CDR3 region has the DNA TGTGCCACCAGCCGGAGGGTACAGGGGAGCAATCAGCCCCAGCATTTT.

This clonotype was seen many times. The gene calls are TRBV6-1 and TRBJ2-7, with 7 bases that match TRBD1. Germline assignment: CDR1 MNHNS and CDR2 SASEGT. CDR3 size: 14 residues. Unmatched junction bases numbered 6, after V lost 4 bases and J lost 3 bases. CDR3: CASSATGTGYEQYF. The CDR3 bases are TGTGCCAGCAGTGCGACAGGGACGGGCTACGAGCAGTACTTC.

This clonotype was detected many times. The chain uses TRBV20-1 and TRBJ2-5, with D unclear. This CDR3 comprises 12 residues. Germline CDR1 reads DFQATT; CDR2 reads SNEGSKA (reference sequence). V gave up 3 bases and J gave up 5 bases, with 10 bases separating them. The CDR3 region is CSARDIRETQYF. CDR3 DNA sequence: TGCAGTGCTAGGGATATCCGTGAGACCCAGTACTTC.

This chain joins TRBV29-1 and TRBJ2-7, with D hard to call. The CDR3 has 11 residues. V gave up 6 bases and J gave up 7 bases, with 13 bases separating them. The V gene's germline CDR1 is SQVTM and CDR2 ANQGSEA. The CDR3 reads CSVGRLGEQYF. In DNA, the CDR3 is TGCAGCGTCGGAAGACTGGGGGAGCAGTACTTC.

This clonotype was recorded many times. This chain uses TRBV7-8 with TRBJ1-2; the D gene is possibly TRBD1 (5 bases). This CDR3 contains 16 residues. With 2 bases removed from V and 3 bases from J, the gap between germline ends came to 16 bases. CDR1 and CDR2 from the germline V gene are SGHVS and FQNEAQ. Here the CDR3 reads CASSLSRVGVDYGYTF. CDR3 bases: TGTGCCAGCAGCTTATCCCGAGTGGGGGTGGACTATGGCTACACCTTC.

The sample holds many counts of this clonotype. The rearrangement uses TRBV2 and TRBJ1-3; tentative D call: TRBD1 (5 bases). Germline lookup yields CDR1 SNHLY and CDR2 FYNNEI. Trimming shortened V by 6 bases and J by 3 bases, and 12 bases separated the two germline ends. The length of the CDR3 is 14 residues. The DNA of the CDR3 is TGTGCCAGCAGAGACAACACAGGTGGAAACACCATATATTTT. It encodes CASRDNTGGNTIYF.

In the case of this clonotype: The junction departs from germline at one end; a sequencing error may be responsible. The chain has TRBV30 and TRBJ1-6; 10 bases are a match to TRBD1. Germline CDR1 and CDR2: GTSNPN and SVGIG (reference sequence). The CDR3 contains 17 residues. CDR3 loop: CARRGQGVYSYNSPLHF. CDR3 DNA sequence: TGTGCCCGGAGAGGACAGGGGGTGTACTCCTATAATTCACCCCTCCACTTT.

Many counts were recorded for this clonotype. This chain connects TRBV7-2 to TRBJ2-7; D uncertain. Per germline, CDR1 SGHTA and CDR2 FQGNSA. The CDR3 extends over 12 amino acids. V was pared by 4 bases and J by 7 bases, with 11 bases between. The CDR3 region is CASSSVPSEQYF. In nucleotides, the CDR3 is TGTGCCAGCAGCTCAGTCCCATCTGAGCAGTACTTC. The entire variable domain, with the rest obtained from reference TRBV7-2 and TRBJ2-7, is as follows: GAGVSQSPSNKVTEKGKDVELRCDPISGHTALYWYRQSLGQGLEFLIYFQGNSAPDKSGLPSDRFSAERTGGSVSTLTIQRTQQEDSAVYLCASSSVPSEQYFGPGTRLTVT.